The clone carrying this T cell receptor (beta chain) was seen many times. Its antigen is undetermined. V was pared by 0 bases and J by 2 bases, with 12 bases between. The CDR3 extends over 16 amino acids. Germline V gene data show CDR1 as LNHNV and CDR2 as YYDKDF (reference sequence). The data derive from a study of T-cell reconstitution after alpha-beta-depleted transplantation in children. Study-level findings and limits: From surviving recipient T cells and thymic progenitors came the high day-60 TCRbeta diversity observed in some patients. Several hundred expanded graft clones reportedly were the source of alpha-beta T cells about two months after transplant. Newly produced T cells mostly provided counts and TCRbeta diversity after one year, as hyperexpanded clones declined.

It was with unique molecular identifiers that the TCRbeta library was prepared. In TCRdb, the PCR reads were re-called with MiXCR into one record per CDR3 protein. The sample contains 480,000 or so distinct CDR3 sequences, roughly 10% of which appear only once. The sequence was obtained from a child aged 2-9 years with inherited bone marrow failure, due to receive a stem cell transplant. This material consisted of PBMCs, taken before TCRalphabeta/CD19-depleted stem cell transplant. The chain carries TRBV15 and TRBJ2-3; D might be TRBD2 (6 bases). Written as DNA, the CDR3 is TGTGCCACCAGCAGAGATGCGGGACTGAACACAGATACGCAGTATTTT. This encodes CATSRDAGLNTDTQYF.